This TCR beta chain originates from a study of sequential checkpoint blockade in melanoma. Looking at the study overall: After both sequences, patients received maintenance nivolumab. After nivolumab or ipilimumab alone, twenty-two patients had week-13 rebiopsies.

TCRdb keeps only in-frame clones here, not all; method: immunoSEQ multiplex PCR. This table has a few thousand clones, roughly 27% appearing once. This clone appeared a few times. V was pared by 5 bases and J by 0 bases, with 14 bases between. The CDR3 length is 16 residues. Germline CDR1 reads SGHNT; CDR2 reads YENEEA. Treatment noted: randomized to nivolumab then ipilimumab (arm A) or the reverse (arm B). The receptor comes from a human donor with melanoma. The sequences come from tumor tissue (inferred from file names), collected from a patient given nivolumab and ipilimumab in sequence. The chain combines TRBV11-3 with TRBJ2-4, with a tentative D call TRBD2 (5 bases). The CDR3 reads CASSSRETIAKNIQYF. For the CDR3, the DNA is TGTGCCAGCAGCAGCCGGGAAACCATAGCCAAAAACATTCAGTACTTC.